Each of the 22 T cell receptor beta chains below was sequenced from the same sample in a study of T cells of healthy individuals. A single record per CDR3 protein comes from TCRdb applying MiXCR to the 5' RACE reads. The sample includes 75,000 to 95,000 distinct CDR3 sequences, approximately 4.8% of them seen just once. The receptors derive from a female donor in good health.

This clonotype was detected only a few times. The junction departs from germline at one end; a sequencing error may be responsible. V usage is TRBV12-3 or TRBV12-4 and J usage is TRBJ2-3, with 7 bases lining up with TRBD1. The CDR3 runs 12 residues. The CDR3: CASAKGADTQSF. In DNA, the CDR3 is TGTGCCAGCGCCAAGGGGGCAGATACGCAGTCTTTT.

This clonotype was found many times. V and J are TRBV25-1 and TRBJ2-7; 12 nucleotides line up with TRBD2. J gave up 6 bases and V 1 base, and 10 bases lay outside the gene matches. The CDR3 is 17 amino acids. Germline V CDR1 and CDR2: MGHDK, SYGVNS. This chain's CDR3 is CASSELGTTSGRGEQYF. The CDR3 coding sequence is TGTGCCAGCAGTGAATTAGGGACGACTAGCGGGAGAGGCGAGCAGTACTTC.

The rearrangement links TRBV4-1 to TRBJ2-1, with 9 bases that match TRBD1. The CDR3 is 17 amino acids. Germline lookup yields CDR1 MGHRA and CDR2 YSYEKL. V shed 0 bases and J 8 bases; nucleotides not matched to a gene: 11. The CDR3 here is CASSQDEGTGFLDEQFF. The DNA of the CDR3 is TGCGCCAGCAGCCAAGATGAGGGGACAGGGTTTCTCGATGAGCAGTTCTTC.

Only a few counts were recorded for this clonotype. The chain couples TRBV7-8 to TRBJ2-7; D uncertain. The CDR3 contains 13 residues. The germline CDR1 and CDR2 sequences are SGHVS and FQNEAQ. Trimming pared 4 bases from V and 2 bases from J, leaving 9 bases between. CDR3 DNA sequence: TGTGCCAGCAGCTCCACCTCCGCCTACGAGCAGTACTTC. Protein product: CASSSTSAYEQYF.

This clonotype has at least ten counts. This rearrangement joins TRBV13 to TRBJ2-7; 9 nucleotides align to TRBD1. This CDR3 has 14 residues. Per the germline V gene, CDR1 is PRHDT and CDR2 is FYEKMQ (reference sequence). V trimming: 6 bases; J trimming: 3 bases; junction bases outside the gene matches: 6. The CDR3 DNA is TGTGCCAGCAGGCGAGCGGGACAGGGCTACGAGCAGTACTTC. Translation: CASRRAGQGYEQYF.

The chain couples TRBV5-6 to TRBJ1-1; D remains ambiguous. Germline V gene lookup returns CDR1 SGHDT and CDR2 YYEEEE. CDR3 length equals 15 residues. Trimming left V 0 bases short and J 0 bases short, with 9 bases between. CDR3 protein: CASSLGQTMNTEAFF. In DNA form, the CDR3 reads TGTGCCAGCAGCTTGGGGCAGACCATGAACACTGAAGCTTTCTTT.

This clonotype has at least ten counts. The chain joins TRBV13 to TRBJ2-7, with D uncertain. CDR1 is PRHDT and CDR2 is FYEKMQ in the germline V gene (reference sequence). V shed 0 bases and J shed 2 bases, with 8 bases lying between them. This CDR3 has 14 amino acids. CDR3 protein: CASSLGEFTYEQYF. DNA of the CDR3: TGTGCCAGCAGCTTAGGGGAATTTACCTACGAGCAGTACTTC.

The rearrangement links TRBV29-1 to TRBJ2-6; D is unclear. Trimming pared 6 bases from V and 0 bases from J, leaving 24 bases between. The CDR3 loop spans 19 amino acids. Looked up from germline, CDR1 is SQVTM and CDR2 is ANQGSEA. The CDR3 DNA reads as TGCAGCGTAGAATCCTATCCTACCGAATCAAACTCTGGGGCCAACGTCCTGACTTTC. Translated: CSVESYPTESNSGANVLTF.

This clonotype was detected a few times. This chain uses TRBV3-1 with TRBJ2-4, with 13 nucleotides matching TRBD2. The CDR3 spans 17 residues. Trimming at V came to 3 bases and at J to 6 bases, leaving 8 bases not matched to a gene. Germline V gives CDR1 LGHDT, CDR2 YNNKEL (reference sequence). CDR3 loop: CASSHSMGLAGLNIQYF. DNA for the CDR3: TGTGCCAGCAGCCATTCTATGGGACTAGCGGGGTTAAACATTCAGTACTTC.

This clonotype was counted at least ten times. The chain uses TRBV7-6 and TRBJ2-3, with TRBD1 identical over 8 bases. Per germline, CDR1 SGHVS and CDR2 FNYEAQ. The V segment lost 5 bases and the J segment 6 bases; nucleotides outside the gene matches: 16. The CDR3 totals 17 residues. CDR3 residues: CASSPGQGGFTGDTQYF. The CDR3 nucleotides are TGTGCCAGCAGCCCCGGACAGGGAGGCTTCACAGGCGATACGCAGTATTTT.

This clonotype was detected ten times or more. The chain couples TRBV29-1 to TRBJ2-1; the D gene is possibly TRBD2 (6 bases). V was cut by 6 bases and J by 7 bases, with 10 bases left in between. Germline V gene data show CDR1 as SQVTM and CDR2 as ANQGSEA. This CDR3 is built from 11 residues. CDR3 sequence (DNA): TGCAGCGTATGGAGGGGAAATGAGCAGTTCTTC. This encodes CSVWRGNEQFF.

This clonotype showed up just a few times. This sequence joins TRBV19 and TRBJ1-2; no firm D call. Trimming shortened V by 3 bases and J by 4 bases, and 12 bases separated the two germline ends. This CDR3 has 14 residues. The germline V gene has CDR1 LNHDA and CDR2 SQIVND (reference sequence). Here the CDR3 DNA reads TGTGCCAGTAGTATTCCCGGGAGAAGCTATGGCTACACCTTC. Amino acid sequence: CASSIPGRSYGYTF.

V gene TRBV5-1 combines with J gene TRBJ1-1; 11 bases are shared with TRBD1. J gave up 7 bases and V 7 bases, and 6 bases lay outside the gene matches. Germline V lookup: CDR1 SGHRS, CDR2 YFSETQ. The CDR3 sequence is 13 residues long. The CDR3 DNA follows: TGCGCCAGCTACCGGGACAGGGGGAGTGAAGCTTTCTTT. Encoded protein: CASYRDRGSEAFF.

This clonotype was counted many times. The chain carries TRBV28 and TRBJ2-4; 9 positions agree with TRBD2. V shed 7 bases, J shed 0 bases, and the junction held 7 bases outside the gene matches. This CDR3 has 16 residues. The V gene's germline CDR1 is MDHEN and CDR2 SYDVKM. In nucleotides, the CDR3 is TGTGCCAGCACTCCTCCAGCGGGAGGAGCCAAAAACATTCAGTACTTC. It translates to CASTPPAGGAKNIQYF.

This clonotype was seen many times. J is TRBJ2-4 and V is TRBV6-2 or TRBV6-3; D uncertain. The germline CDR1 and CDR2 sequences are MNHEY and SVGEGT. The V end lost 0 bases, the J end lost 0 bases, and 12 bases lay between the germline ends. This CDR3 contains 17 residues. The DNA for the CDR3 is TGTGCCAGCAGTTACTCGTTCGGCCTTGTAGCCAAAAACATTCAGTACTTC. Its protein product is CASSYSFGLVAKNIQYF.

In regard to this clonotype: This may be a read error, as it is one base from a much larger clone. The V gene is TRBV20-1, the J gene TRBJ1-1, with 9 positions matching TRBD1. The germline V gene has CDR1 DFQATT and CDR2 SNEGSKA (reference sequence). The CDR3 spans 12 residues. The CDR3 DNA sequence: TGCACTGCTAGGGACAGGGACACTGAAGCTTTCTTT. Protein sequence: CTARDRDTEAFF.

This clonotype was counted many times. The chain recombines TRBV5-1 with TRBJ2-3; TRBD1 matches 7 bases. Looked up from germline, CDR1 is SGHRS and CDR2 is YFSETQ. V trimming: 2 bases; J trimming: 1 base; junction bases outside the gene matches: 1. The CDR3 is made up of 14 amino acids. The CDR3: CASSLDRGTDTQYF. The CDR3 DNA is TGCGCCAGCAGCTTAGACAGGGGCACAGATACGCAGTATTTT.

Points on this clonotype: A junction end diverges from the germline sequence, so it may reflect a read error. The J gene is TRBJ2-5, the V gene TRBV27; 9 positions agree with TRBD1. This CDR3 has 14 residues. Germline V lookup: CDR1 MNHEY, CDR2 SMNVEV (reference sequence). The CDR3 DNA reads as TGTGCCAGCAGTCCCCGGGACAGGGTAGAGACCCGGTACTTC. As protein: CASSPRDRVETRYF.

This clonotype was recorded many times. In DNA form, the CDR3 reads TGTGCCAGCAGCCACATATTACAAGTAGCGCAAACCTCCTACGAGCAGTACTTC. Amino acid sequence: CASSHILQVAQTSYEQYF. V is TRBV11-1 and J is TRBJ2-7; a weak D match, TRBD2 (5 bases). This CDR3 region has 18 residues. The V and J ends lost 5 bases and 0 bases respectively, with 23 bases between them. From germline, CDR1 is SGHAT and CDR2 FQDESV (reference sequence).

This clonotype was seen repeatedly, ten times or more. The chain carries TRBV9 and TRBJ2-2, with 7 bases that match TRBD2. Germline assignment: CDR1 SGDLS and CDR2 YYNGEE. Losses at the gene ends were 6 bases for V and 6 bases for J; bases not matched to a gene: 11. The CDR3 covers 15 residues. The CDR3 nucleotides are TGTGCCAGCACTCCGGACGGGAGGACGGCCGGGGAGCTGTTTTTT. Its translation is CASTPDGRTAGELFF.

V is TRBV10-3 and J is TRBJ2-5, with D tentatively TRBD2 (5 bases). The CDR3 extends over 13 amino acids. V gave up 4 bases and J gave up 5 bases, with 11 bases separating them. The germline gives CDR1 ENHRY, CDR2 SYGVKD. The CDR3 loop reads CAISVEGSETQYF. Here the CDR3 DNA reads TGTGCCATCAGTGTTGAGGGTTCGGAGACCCAGTACTTC.

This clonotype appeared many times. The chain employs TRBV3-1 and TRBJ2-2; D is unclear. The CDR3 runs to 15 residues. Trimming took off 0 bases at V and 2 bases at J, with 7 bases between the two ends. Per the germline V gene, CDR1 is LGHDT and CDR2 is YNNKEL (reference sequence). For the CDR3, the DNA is TGTGCCAGCAGCCAAGATCTCCCCAACACCGGGGAGCTGTTTTTT. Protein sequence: CASSQDLPNTGELFF.